The source of this T cell receptor (beta chain) is a study of patients and donors after allogeneic stem cell transplantation. In regard to this clonotype: An end of the junction does not agree with germline; a read error may underlie this.

The CDR3 is 15 amino acids. Germline CDR1 SGHNT, CDR2 YYREEE (reference sequence). MiXCR was run by TCRdb on the RT-PCR reads, yielding one entry per CDR3 protein. The sample lists 410,000 or so distinct CDR3 sequences; 16% were seen once. Material: blood, either unsorted or a sorted T cell fraction (not recorded which). The V gene is TRBV5-4, the J gene TRBJ2-1; tentatively, D is TRBD1 (5 bases). This TCR was recovered from a human donor who was either an allogeneic HSCT recipient or a stem cell or donor lymphocyte infusion donor (not recorded which). It is not recorded whose cells these are; they may come from a transplant donor. The CDR3 reads CTSSLRRGPYNEQFF. CDR3 in DNA: TGTACCAGCAGCTTGAGAAGGGGCCCCTACAATGAGCAGTTCTTC.